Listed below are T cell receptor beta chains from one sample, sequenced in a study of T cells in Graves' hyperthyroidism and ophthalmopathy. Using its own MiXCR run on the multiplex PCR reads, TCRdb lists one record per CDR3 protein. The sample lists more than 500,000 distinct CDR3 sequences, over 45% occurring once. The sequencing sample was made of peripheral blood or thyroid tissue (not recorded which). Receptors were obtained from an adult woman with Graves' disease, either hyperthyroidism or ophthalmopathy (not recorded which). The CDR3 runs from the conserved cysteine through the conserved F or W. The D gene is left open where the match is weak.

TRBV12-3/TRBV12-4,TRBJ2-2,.,CASRGGRDTGELFF
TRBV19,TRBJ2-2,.,CASSSTRWAGELFF
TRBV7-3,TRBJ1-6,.,CASSQVGANSPLHF
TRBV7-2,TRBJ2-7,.,CASSAAGTFYEQYF
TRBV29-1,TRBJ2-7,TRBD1,CSVSTGGQGEQYF
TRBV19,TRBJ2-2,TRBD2,CASSIAGGTNTGELFF
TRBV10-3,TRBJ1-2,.,CAISDRVHDYGYTF
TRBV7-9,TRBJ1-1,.,CASRRSGGFGTEAFF
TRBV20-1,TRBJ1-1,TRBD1,CSARDAGTGDTEAFF
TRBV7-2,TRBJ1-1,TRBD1,CASSLQRDRGAFF
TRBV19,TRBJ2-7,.,CASSTSGEGAYEQYF
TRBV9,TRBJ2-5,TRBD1,CASSVGQQGAWETQYF
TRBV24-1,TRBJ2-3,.,CATSQVGQNTDTQYF
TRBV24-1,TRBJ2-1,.,CATSDRWTRYNEQFF
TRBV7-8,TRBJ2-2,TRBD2,CASSLVLMGGRNTGELFF